Below, 16 T cell receptor beta chains from the same sample are listed, as sequenced in a study of shared clonotypes between healthy human individuals. Only in-frame clones appear in the TCRdb table, and some are missing; sequencing was by immunoSEQ multiplex PCR. Altogether over 400,000 clones are present, roughly 95% being singletons, with the ten largest covering about 0.064%. Sequencing was done on a sample of naive CD4+ T cells sorted from blood. Subset meaning: CD45RA+ positively selected. The receptors were sampled from a woman between 25 and 40 years old in good health.

The rearrangement joins TRBV5-4 to TRBJ2-5; no definite D call. This CDR3 is 11 amino acids long. Germline assignment: CDR1 SGHNT and CDR2 YYREEE (reference sequence). Trimming removed 4 bases from V and 7 bases from J, with 8 bases in between. This CDR3 is CASSLGGTQYF. In nucleotides, the CDR3 is TGTGCCAGCAGCCTCGGCGGGACCCAGTACTTC. Variable domain in full (rest from reference TRBV5-4 and TRBJ2-5): ETGVTQSPTHLIKTRGQQVTLRCSSQSGHNTVSWYQQALGQGPQFIFQYYREEENGRGNFPPRFSGLQFPNYSSELNVNALELDDSALYLCASSLGGTQYFGPGTRLLVL.

V is TRBV28 and J is TRBJ1-5; TRBD1 agrees at 7 bases. The CDR3 consists of 15 residues. V shed 3 bases and J 5 bases; nucleotides not matched to a gene: 7. Germline-derived CDR1 and CDR2 are MDHEN and SYDVKM. CDR3 loop: CASSFHAGGDQPQHF. In DNA form, the CDR3 reads TGTGCCAGCAGTTTTCATGCAGGGGGTGATCAGCCCCAGCATTTT.

The chain combines TRBV6-5 with TRBJ2-5; 7 nucleotides agree with TRBD1. Germline V gives CDR1 MNHEY, CDR2 SVGAGI. The CDR3 covers 14 residues. The V and J ends lost 5 bases and 5 bases, in that order; junction bases with no gene match: 8. CDR3 DNA: TGTGCCAGCAGTACTGGGACAGAAGGGGAGACCCAGTACTTC. As protein: CASSTGTEGETQYF.

The rearrangement joins TRBV19 to TRBJ2-2; D possibly corresponds to TRBD1 (6 bases). The CDR3 extends over 16 amino acids. Trimming removed 1 base from V and 1 base from J, with 10 bases in between. Germline V gene data show CDR1 as LNHDA and CDR2 as SQIVND (reference sequence). CDR3 coding DNA: TGTGCCAGTAGTATAGGGGACACCTTGAACACCGGGGAGCTGTTTTTT. Translating it yields CASSIGDTLNTGELFF.

The rearrangement links TRBV9 to TRBJ2-7; 11 bases are a match to TRBD2. J was trimmed by 1 base and V by 0 bases; bases with no gene match: 3. The germline CDR1 and CDR2 sequences are SGDLS and YYNGEE. This CDR3 region has 16 residues. CDR3 protein: CASSVAGLADSYEQYF. CDR3 DNA sequence: TGTGCCAGCAGCGTAGCGGGACTAGCGGATTCCTACGAGCAGTACTTC.

The chain carries TRBV21-1 and TRBJ1-2; TRBD1 was called by the table and not checked on the DNA. TRBV21-1 is a listed pseudogene. CDR3 length equals 18 residues. Here the CDR3 DNA reads TGTGCCAGCAGCAAAGCCCCCAGGGGGGCGCCAGTACAGTATGGCTACACCTTC. Encoded protein: CASSKAPRGAPVQYGYTF.

The chain is built from TRBV27 and TRBJ2-7; 9 nucleotides agree with TRBD1. Trimming cost V 5 bases and J 0 bases; bases outside gene matches: 8. CDR3 size: 16 residues. Looked up from germline, CDR1 is MNHEY and CDR2 is SMNVEV (reference sequence). Here the CDR3 DNA reads TGTGCCAGCAGTCCACACCGGGACAGGGCCTCCTACGAGCAGTACTTC. Translation: CASSPHRDRASYEQYF.

This chain joins TRBV18 and TRBJ2-7; D gene ambiguous. Germline values: CDR1 KGHSH, CDR2 LQKENI. This CDR3 has 16 residues. Trimming took 0 bases from V and 5 from J, leaving 17 bases between them. CDR3 sequence: CASSPPASFLRHEQYF. DNA of the CDR3: TGTGCCAGCTCACCACCGGCATCCTTTTTGCGCCACGAGCAGTACTTC.

The rearrangement links TRBV5-1 to TRBJ2-2; 7 bases match TRBD2. V dropped 4 bases and J dropped 1; count of bases not matched to a gene: 10. The CDR3 contains 17 residues. Germline assignment: CDR1 SGHRS and CDR2 YFSETQ. CDR3 in DNA: TGCGCCAGCAGCCTTACGGGGGGAGGCAAGAACACCGGGGAGCTGTTTTTT. Residues: CASSLTGGGKNTGELFF.

J is TRBJ2-2 and V is TRBV28; 7 nucleotides agree with TRBD1. V shed 3 bases, J shed 5 bases, and the junction held 9 bases outside the gene matches. The germline V gene has CDR1 MDHEN and CDR2 SYDVKM. CDR3 size: 16 residues. The CDR3 loop is CASSLGPGGITGELFF. The CDR3 DNA reads as TGTGCCAGCAGTTTGGGCCCAGGGGGAATAACCGGGGAGCTGTTTTTT.

The chain joins TRBV11-2 to TRBJ2-3, with D perhaps TRBD2 (6 bases). V was shortened by 0 bases and J by 5 bases, with 15 bases between the two germline ends. Germline CDR1 SGHAT, CDR2 FQNNGV. CDR3 length equals 16 residues. The CDR3 protein is CASSLDAGTLGDTQYF. The DNA of the CDR3 is TGTGCCAGCAGCTTAGATGCCGGGACTCTCGGAGATACGCAGTATTTT.

This chain connects TRBV5-4 to TRBJ2-3; 16 bases fit TRBD2. CDR3 size: 20 residues. V lost 1 base to trimming and J lost 0 bases; unmatched junction nucleotides: 8. The V gene's germline CDR1 is SGHNT and CDR2 YYREEE (reference sequence). The CDR3 reads CASSLRGGLAGGPSTDTQYF. CDR3 DNA: TGTGCCAGCAGCTTGAGGGGGGGACTAGCGGGAGGGCCTAGCACAGATACGCAGTATTTT.

This clone occurred once. This chain links TRBV7-6 with TRBJ1-1, with unresolved D. V was shortened by 4 bases and J by 2 bases, with 20 bases between the two germline ends. CDR1 and CDR2 from the germline V gene are SGHVS and FNYEAQ. The CDR3 is made up of 17 amino acids. DNA of the CDR3: TGTGCCAGCAGCTGGGGAGGGAGCGGGTACCGCAACACTGAAGCTTTCTTT. Amino acids: CASSWGGSGYRNTEAFF.

The V and J genes are TRBV28 and TRBJ1-1, with D possibly matching TRBD1 (6 bases). Trimming cost V 6 bases and J 5 bases, with 16 bases left between them. This CDR3 is 14 amino acids long. Germline lookup yields CDR1 MDHEN and CDR2 SYDVKM. The CDR3 DNA reads TGTGCCAGCAGCCACCAGGGGAGAGAAACTGAAGCTTTCTTT. It yields the protein CASSHQGRETEAFF.

This clone was detected only once. V usage is TRBV30 and J usage is TRBJ1-5; possibly TRBD1 for D (6 bases). The CDR3 extends over 14 amino acids. Germline CDR1 GTSNPN, CDR2 SVGIG (reference sequence). V lost 0 bases and J lost 0, with 6 bases in between. For the CDR3, the DNA is TGTGCCTGGAGTGTAGGGGGTAGCAATCAGCCCCAGCATTTT. Translated, it gives CAWSVGGSNQPQHF. The whole variable domain, remainder taken from reference TRBV30 and TRBJ1-5, is SQTIHQWPATLVQPVGSPLSLECTVEGTSNPNLYWYRQAAGRGLQLLFYSVGIGQISSEVPQNLSASRPQDRQFILSSKKLLLSDSGFYLCAWSVGGSNQPQHFGDGTRLSIL.

The rearrangement links TRBV28 to TRBJ2-7; D is undetermined. V was shortened by 5 bases and J by 4 bases, with 12 bases between the two germline ends. CDR3 length: 13 residues. From germline, CDR1 is MDHEN and CDR2 SYDVKM. The CDR3 DNA reads TGTGCCAGCAGTCCGTACAACACATACGAGCAGTACTTC. It codes for CASSPYNTYEQYF.